These T cell receptor beta chains were read from a single sample in a study of blood T cell repertoires in COVID-19. Profiling relied on immunoSEQ multiplex PCR, and the TCRdb table lists in-frame clones only, not all of them. The table lists approximately 180,000 clones, roughly 88% of them singletons, with about 7% in the top ten. Sequencing was performed on peripheral blood. These receptors were collected from a woman in her forties with COVID-19, enrolled during active disease. Each CDR3 is given with its conserved first and last residue. Fields, in order: CDR3 DNA, CDR3 protein, clone size, CDR3 length, J gene, D gene, V gene. The D gene is left open where the match is weak. The size entry is marked missing in some rows and otherwise reads once, few, many or a size class.

cdr3_nt: TGCGCCAGCGGCTGGTGGCAGGTGAATGAGCAGTTCTTC
cdr3_aa: CASGWWQVNEQFF
clone_size: .
cdr3_length: 13
j_call: TRBJ2-1
d_call: .
v_call: TRBV10-2

cdr3_nt: TGTGCCAGTCGACAGGGGGCAAAGGGTGGCTACACCTTC
cdr3_aa: CASRQGAKGGYTF
clone_size: .
cdr3_length: 13
j_call: TRBJ1-2
d_call: TRBD1
v_call: TRBV19

cdr3_nt: TGTGCCAGCAGCCTAGCAGGGGGGCTGGGTGAAGCTTTCTTT
cdr3_aa: CASSLAGGLGEAFF
clone_size: .
cdr3_length: 14
j_call: TRBJ1-1
d_call: TRBD1
v_call: TRBV14

cdr3_nt: TGCAGCGCCCCCGGGGGGCGAACTGAAGCTTTCTTT
cdr3_aa: CSAPGGRTEAFF
clone_size: few
cdr3_length: 12
j_call: TRBJ1-1
d_call: .
v_call: TRBV29-1

cdr3_nt: TGTGCCAGCACGGGACAGACTTTATATAATTCACCCCTCCACTTT
cdr3_aa: CASTGQTLYNSPLHF
clone_size: few
cdr3_length: 15
j_call: TRBJ1-6
d_call: TRBD1
v_call: TRBV28

cdr3_nt: TGCGCCAGCAGCCAGGGCACGCAGTTACCCCAGCATTTT
cdr3_aa: CASSQGTQLPQHF
clone_size: many
cdr3_length: 13
j_call: TRBJ1-5
d_call: .
v_call: TRBV10-1

cdr3_nt: TGTGCCAGCAGCTTAATGGTTGGGGGGGGCCTTTTTATCGATGAGCAGTTCTTC
cdr3_aa: CASSLMVGGGLFIDEQFF
clone_size: .
cdr3_length: 18
j_call: TRBJ2-1
d_call: .
v_call: TRBV7-2

cdr3_nt: TGTGCCAGCAACTCTGGTTGGGGCGCGAACACTGAAGCTTTCTTT
cdr3_aa: CASNSGWGANTEAFF
clone_size: .
cdr3_length: 15
j_call: TRBJ1-1
d_call: .
v_call: TRBV28

cdr3_nt: TGTGCCAGTAGCATTACCGACAGGACCGGGACCCAGTACTTC
cdr3_aa: CASSITDRTGTQYF
clone_size: .
cdr3_length: 14
j_call: TRBJ2-5
d_call: .
v_call: TRBV19

cdr3_nt: TGTGCCAGCAGTTTAGTCACTAGTGGTGGCAATGAGCAGTTCTTC
cdr3_aa: CASSLVTSGGNEQFF
clone_size: .
cdr3_length: 15
j_call: TRBJ2-1
d_call: .
v_call: TRBV27

cdr3_nt: TGTGCCAGCAGTGACCAGGGGACTGAAGCTTTCTTT
cdr3_aa: CASSDQGTEAFF
clone_size: .
cdr3_length: 12
j_call: TRBJ1-1
d_call: .
v_call: TRBV2

cdr3_nt: TGTGCCAGCTCACGTGTGGGGAAACGGGGCTCTGGGGCCAACGTCCTGACTTTC
cdr3_aa: CASSRVGKRGSGANVLTF
clone_size: .
cdr3_length: 18
j_call: TRBJ2-6
d_call: .
v_call: TRBV18

cdr3_nt: TGTGCCAGCAGCCAAGATCGGGCAGGGAAGGACGAGCAGTACTTC
cdr3_aa: CASSQDRAGKDEQYF
clone_size: .
cdr3_length: 15
j_call: TRBJ2-7
d_call: .
v_call: TRBV3-1/TRBV3-2

cdr3_nt: TGTGCCAGCAGCTTAGAGGGATTTAGGGCGGCGACCTACAATGAGCAGTTCTTC
cdr3_aa: CASSLEGFRAATYNEQFF
clone_size: .
cdr3_length: 18
j_call: TRBJ2-1
d_call: .
v_call: TRBV5-6

cdr3_nt: TGTGCCAGCAGCCCGTTTGGAGGGGACTATGGCTACACCTTC
cdr3_aa: CASSPFGGDYGYTF
clone_size: .
cdr3_length: 14
j_call: TRBJ1-2
d_call: .
v_call: TRBV6-5

cdr3_nt: TGTGCCAGCAGGGTTGGGACAGGGTCGTGGAAGGGCTACACCTTC
cdr3_aa: CASRVGTGSWKGYTF
clone_size: .
cdr3_length: 15
j_call: TRBJ1-2
d_call: TRBD1
v_call: TRBV28

cdr3_nt: TGTGCCTCCGGGACAGGGGGCGTCGGGGAGCTGTTTTTT
cdr3_aa: CASGTGGVGELFF
clone_size: .
cdr3_length: 13
j_call: TRBJ2-2
d_call: TRBD1
v_call: TRBV7-3

cdr3_nt: TGTGCCAGCAGCCGGAGGGAAGCTTTCTTT
cdr3_aa: CASSRREAFF
clone_size: .
cdr3_length: 10
j_call: TRBJ1-1
d_call: .
v_call: TRBV11-2

cdr3_nt: TGTGCCAGCAGCCAAAACACGGGAGCTTTCTTT
cdr3_aa: CASSQNTGAFF
clone_size: .
cdr3_length: 11
j_call: TRBJ1-1
d_call: .
v_call: TRBV7-8

cdr3_nt: TGTGCCTCGGGGGGAGGTCACACGAGCTCCTACAATGAGCAGTTCTTC
cdr3_aa: CASGGGHTSSYNEQFF
clone_size: .
cdr3_length: 16
j_call: TRBJ2-1
d_call: TRBD2
v_call: TRBV28

cdr3_nt: TGTGCCAGCAGTACAGGGGGAAGCACAGATACGCAGTATTTT
cdr3_aa: CASSTGGSTDTQYF
clone_size: .
cdr3_length: 14
j_call: TRBJ2-3
d_call: TRBD1
v_call: TRBV6-4

cdr3_nt: TGTGCCAGCAGCTTGCAGCAGGGGTCGGAGACCCAGTACTTC
cdr3_aa: CASSLQQGSETQYF
clone_size: .
cdr3_length: 14
j_call: TRBJ2-5
d_call: .
v_call: TRBV5-5

cdr3_nt: TGTGCCAGCGGCGAAATAGCGGGAGGGTACAATGAGCAGTTCTTC
cdr3_aa: CASGEIAGGYNEQFF
clone_size: .
cdr3_length: 15
j_call: TRBJ2-1
d_call: TRBD2
v_call: TRBV7-9

cdr3_nt: TGTGCCTGTGGGGGGGACTCCTACGAGCAGTACTTC
cdr3_aa: CACGGDSYEQYF
clone_size: .
cdr3_length: 12
j_call: TRBJ2-7
d_call: TRBD2
v_call: TRBV6-6

cdr3_nt: TGTGCCAGCAGCCAAGGCCCACTACATATCTCTGGAAACACCATATATTTT
cdr3_aa: CASSQGPLHISGNTIYF
clone_size: .
cdr3_length: 17
j_call: TRBJ1-3
d_call: .
v_call: TRBV14

cdr3_nt: TGTGCCAGCAGTTCCCAGACAGGGCCGGGGCAGCCCCAGCATTTT
cdr3_aa: CASSSQTGPGQPQHF
clone_size: .
cdr3_length: 15
j_call: TRBJ1-5
d_call: TRBD1
v_call: TRBV27

cdr3_nt: TGTGCCAGCAGTTTAGGGACAGTTAGCAGAAACACCATATATTTT
cdr3_aa: CASSLGTVSRNTIYF
clone_size: .
cdr3_length: 15
j_call: TRBJ1-3
d_call: TRBD1
v_call: TRBV28

cdr3_nt: TGCGCCAGCAGCCCCGGCCAAGACAGGGGGAGAAACACCATATATTTT
cdr3_aa: CASSPGQDRGRNTIYF
clone_size: few
cdr3_length: 16
j_call: TRBJ1-3
d_call: TRBD1
v_call: TRBV5-1

cdr3_nt: TGTGCCAGCAGCTTACAGGGTTTTATCTACGAGCAGTACTTC
cdr3_aa: CASSLQGFIYEQYF
clone_size: .
cdr3_length: 14
j_call: TRBJ2-7
d_call: .
v_call: TRBV5-8

cdr3_nt: TGCGCCAGCAGCTTGGCCTGGGCGGGGCCGAACAATGAGCGGTTCTTC
cdr3_aa: CASSLAWAGPNNERFF
clone_size: .
cdr3_length: 16
j_call: TRBJ2-1
d_call: .
v_call: TRBV5-1

cdr3_nt: TGTGCCAGCAGCGTACCGGGGGGCGGGCAGAGCGGCCCCCGGGTCACAGATACGCAGTATTTT
cdr3_aa: CASSVPGGGQSGPRVTDTQYF
clone_size: .
cdr3_length: 21
j_call: TRBJ2-3
d_call: .
v_call: TRBV9

cdr3_nt: TGTGCCAGTGATGGAGCCATGAACACTGAAGCTTTCTTT
cdr3_aa: CASDGAMNTEAFF
clone_size: few
cdr3_length: 13
j_call: TRBJ1-1
d_call: .
v_call: TRBV19